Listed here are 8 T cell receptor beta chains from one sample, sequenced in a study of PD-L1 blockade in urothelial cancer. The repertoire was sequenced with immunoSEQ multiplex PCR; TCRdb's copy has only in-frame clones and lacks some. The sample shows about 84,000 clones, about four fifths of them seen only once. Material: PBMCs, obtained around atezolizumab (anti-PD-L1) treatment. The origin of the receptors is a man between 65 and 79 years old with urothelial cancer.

CDR3 in amino acids: CASSMGGSLYNEQFF. Here the CDR3 DNA reads TGTGCCAGTAGTATGGGCGGGAGCCTTTACAATGAGCAGTTCTTC. The V and J genes are TRBV19 and TRBJ2-1, with 7 positions matching TRBD2. V was clipped by 3 bases and J by 4 bases; unmatched bases: 6. Germline V gene sequence: CDR1 LNHDA, CDR2 SQIVND (reference sequence). The CDR3 loop spans 15 amino acids.

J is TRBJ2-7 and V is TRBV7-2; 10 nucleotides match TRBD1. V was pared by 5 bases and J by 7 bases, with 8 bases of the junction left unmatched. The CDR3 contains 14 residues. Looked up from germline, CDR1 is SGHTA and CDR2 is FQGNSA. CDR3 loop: CASSLRQGASEQYF. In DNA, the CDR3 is TGTGCCAGCAGCCTTAGACAGGGGGCTAGTGAGCAGTACTTC.

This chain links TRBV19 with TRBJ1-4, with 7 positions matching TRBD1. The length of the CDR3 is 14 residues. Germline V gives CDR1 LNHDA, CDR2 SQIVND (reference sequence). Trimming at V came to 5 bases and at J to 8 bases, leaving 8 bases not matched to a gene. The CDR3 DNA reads TGTGCCAGTAGTGACAGGGCTAAGGGAGAAAAACTGTTTTTT. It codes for CASSDRAKGEKLFF.

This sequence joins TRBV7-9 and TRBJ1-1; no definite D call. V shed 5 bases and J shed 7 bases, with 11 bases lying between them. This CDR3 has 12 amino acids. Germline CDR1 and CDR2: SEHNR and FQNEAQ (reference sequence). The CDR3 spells CASSPPRVEAFF. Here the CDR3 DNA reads TGTGCCAGCAGCCCCCCGCGGGTTGAAGCTTTCTTT.

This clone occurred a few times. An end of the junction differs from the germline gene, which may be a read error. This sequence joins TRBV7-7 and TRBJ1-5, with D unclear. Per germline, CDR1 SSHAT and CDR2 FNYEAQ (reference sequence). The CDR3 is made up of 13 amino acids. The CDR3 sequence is CASSPGDNQPQHF. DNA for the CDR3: TGTGCTAGCAGCCCCGGGGACAATCAGCCCCAGCATTTT.

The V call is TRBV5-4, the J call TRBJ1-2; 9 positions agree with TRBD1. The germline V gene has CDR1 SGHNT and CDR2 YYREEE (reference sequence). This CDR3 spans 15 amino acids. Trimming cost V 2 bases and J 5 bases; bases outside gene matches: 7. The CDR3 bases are TGTGCCAGCAGCTTACCGGGACAGGGAAGGTATGGCTACACCTTC. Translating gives CASSLPGQGRYGYTF.

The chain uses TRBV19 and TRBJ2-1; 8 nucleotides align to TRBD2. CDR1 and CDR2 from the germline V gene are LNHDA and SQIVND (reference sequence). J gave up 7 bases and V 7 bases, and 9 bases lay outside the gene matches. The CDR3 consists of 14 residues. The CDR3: CASTPLPGGNEQFF. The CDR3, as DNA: TGTGCCAGTACCCCATTGCCGGGGGGGAATGAGCAGTTCTTC.

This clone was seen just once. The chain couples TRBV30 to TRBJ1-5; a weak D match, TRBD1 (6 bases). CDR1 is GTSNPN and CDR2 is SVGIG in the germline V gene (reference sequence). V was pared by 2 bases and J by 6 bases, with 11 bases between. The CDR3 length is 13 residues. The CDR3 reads CAWSSGESQPQHF. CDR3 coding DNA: TGTGCCTGGAGTTCAGGGGAAAGTCAGCCCCAGCATTTT.